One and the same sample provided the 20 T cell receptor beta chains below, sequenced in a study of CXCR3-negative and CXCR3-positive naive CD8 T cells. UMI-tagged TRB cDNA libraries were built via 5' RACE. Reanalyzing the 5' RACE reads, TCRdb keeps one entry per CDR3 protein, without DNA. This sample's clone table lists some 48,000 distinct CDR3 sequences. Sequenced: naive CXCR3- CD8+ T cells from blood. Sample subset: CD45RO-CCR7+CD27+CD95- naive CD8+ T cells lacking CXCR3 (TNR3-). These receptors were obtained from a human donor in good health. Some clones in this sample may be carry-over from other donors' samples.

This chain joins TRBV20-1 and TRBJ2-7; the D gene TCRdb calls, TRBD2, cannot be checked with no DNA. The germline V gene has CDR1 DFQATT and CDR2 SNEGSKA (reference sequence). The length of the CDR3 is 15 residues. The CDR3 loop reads CSARDLIASPYEQYF.

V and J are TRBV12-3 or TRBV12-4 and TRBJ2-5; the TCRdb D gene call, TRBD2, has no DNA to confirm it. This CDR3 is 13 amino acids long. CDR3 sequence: CASSFLAGETQYF.

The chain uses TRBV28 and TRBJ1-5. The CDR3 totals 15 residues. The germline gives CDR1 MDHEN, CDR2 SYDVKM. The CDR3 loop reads CASSGEPGLHQPQHF.

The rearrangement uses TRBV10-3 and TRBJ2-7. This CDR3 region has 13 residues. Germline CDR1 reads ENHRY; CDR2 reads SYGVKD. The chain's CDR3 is CAISADGSYEQYF.

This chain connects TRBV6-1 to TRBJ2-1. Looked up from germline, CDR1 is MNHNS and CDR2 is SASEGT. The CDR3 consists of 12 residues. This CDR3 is CASSEDYNEQFF.

CDR3 region: CASSYSPGGTGELFF. V is TRBV6-5 and J is TRBJ2-2; the D call from TCRdb, TRBD1, cannot be confirmed without DNA. Germline V CDR1 and CDR2: MNHEY, SVGAGI. This CDR3 has 15 residues.

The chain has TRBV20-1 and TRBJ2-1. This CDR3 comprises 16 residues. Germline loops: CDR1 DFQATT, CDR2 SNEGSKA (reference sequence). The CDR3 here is CSARASTSVDYNEQFF.

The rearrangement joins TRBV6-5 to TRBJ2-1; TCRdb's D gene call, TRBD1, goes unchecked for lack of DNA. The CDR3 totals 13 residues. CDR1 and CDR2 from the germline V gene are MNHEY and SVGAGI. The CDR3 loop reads CASSETQGGEQFF.

Here the CDR3 reads CASSQDFPQGTRANYGYTF. This rearrangement joins TRBV4-1 to TRBJ1-2; the TCRdb call, TRBD1, lacks DNA for checking. Germline CDR1 reads MGHRA; CDR2 reads YSYEKL. CDR3 length: 19 residues.

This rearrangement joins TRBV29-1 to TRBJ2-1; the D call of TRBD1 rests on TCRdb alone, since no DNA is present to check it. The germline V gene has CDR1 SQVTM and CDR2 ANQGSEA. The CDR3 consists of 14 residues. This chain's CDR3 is CSAAGQSHYNEQFF.

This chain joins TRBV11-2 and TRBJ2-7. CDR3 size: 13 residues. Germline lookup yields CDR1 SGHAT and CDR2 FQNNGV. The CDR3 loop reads CASSLDHGDEQYF.

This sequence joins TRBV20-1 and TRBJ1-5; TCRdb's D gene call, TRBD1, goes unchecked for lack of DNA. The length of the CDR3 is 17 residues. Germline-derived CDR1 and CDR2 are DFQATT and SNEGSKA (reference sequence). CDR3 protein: CSAIRVAGALTNQPQHF.

This chain's CDR3 is CASSFAGGPGETQYF. The chain uses TRBV27 and TRBJ2-5; TCRdb names TRBD2, which stays unverified in the absence of DNA. The CDR3 has 15 residues. The V gene's germline CDR1 is MNHEY and CDR2 SMNVEV (reference sequence).

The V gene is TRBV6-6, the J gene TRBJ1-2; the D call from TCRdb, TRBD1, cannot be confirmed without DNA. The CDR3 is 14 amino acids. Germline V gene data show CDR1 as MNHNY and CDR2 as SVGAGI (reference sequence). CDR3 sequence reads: CAISGGTGNYGYTF.

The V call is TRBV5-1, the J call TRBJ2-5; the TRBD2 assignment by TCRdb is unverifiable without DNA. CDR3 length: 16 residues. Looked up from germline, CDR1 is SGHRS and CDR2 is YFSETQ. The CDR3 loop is CASSSQLAGGPETQYF.

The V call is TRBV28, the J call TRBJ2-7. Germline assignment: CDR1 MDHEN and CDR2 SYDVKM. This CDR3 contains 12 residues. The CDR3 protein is CASSFMMYEQYF.

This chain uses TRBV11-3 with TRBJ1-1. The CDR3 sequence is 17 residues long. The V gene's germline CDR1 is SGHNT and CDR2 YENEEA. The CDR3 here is CASSLNRGPGLDTEAFF.

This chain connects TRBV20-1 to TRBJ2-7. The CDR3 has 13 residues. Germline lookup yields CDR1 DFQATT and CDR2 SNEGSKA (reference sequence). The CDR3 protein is CSARDPKTYEQYF.

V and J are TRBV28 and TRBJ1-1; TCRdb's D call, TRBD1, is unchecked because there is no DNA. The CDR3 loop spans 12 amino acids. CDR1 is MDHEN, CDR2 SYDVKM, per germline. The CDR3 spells CASNEYRGEAFF.

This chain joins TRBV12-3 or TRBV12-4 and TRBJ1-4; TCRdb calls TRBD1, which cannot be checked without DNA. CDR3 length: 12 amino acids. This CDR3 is CASRGTTEKLFF.